Listed here are 21 T cell receptor beta chains from one sample, sequenced in a study of cytomegalovirus exposure and HLA in healthy donors. Repertoires were generated with immunoSEQ multiplex PCR, while TCRdb's copy carries only in-frame clones and drops some. Altogether roughly 130,000 clones are present, more than 80% being singletons, with the ten largest covering roughly 6.7%. Sequencing was carried out using PBMCs. The receptors were sampled from a woman aged 25 to 45 in good health and CMV-seropositive.

This clone was detected only once. This chain uses TRBV4-1 with TRBJ2-5, with D perhaps TRBD2 (5 bases). V was cut by 6 bases and J by 5 bases, with 16 bases left in between. The CDR3 has 14 residues. Germline assignment: CDR1 MGHRA and CDR2 YSYEKL. The CDR3 DNA sequence: TGCGCCAGCAGGTCCACAAGGAGGCGGGAGACCCAGTACTTC. Translating it yields CASRSTRRRETQYF.

J is TRBJ2-7 and V is TRBV4-1; weak D call: TRBD1 (6 bases). The V gene lost 3 bases and the J gene lost 4 bases, with 13 bases spanning the gap. This CDR3 is built from 14 residues. The germline V gene has CDR1 MGHRA and CDR2 YSYEKL. CDR3: CASSQAGGDYEQYF. DNA of the CDR3: TGCGCCAGCAGCCAGGCTGGGGGCGATTACGAGCAGTACTTC.

The rearrangement links TRBV7-9 to TRBJ2-1, with TRBD1 as a possible D gene (5 bases). This CDR3 has 15 residues. CDR1 is SEHNR and CDR2 is FQNEAQ in the germline V gene (reference sequence). The V end was cut by 6 bases, the J end by 2 bases, with 14 bases between. This chain's CDR3 is CASSLTGTAYNEQFF. The CDR3 nucleotides read TGTGCCAGCAGTCTAACAGGAACCGCCTACAATGAGCAGTTCTTC.

The J gene is TRBJ2-1, the V gene TRBV27; D gene unclear. Deletions cut 7 bases from V and 1 base from J, with 5 bases between. CDR3 length: 12 residues. The germline V gene has CDR1 MNHEY and CDR2 SMNVEV (reference sequence). CDR3 in DNA: TGTGCCAGCATGAGGTCCTACAATGAGCAGTTCTTC. Its translation is CASMRSYNEQFF.

J is TRBJ2-3 and V is TRBV4-1, with 8 bases fitting TRBD1. The CDR3 is 14 amino acids. Germline CDR1 reads MGHRA; CDR2 reads YSYEKL. Trimming removed 8 bases from V and 3 bases from J; junction bases left unmatched: 7. Here the CDR3 DNA reads TGCGCCAGCGGGGGGACAGGACTTACAGATACGCAGTATTTT. This sequence encodes CASGGTGLTDTQYF.

The rearrangement uses TRBV5-4 and TRBJ1-1, with 8 bases matching TRBD1. The germline CDR1 and CDR2 sequences are SGHNT and YYREEE (reference sequence). CDR3 length equals 15 residues. With V trimmed by 3 bases and J by 0 bases, 4 bases remained unmatched. The CDR3 coding sequence is TGTGCCAGCAGCTCAGGACAGGGTCTGAACACTGAAGCTTTCTTT. Translated: CASSSGQGLNTEAFF.

The J gene is TRBJ2-5, the V gene TRBV28, with 9 bases fitting TRBD1. Germline CDR1 and CDR2: MDHEN and SYDVKM. The CDR3 is made up of 17 amino acids. The V and J ends lost 3 bases and 1 base, in that order; junction bases with no gene match: 9. CDR3 nucleotide sequence: TGTGCCAGCAGTTTTGGGACAGGGAAACCTTCCCAAGAGACCCAGTACTTC. Translated: CASSFGTGKPSQETQYF.

This clone came up once. This chain joins TRBV25-1 and TRBJ1-1; TRBD1 matches at 7 bases. V was pared by 7 bases and J by 3 bases, with 17 bases of the junction left unmatched. CDR3 size: 17 residues. The germline CDR1 and CDR2 sequences are MGHDK and SYGVNS. The CDR3 nucleotides read TGTGCCAGCACCCCCCGTGCAGGGGGGACGGCGGACACTGAAGCTTTCTTT. It encodes CASTPRAGGTADTEAFF.

This clone has just a few counts. The rearrangement joins TRBV7-3 to TRBJ2-7; TRBD1 matches 9 bases. CDR3 length equals 14 residues. V dropped 5 bases and J dropped 2; count of bases not matched to a gene: 4. Germline V gene lookup returns CDR1 SGHTA and CDR2 FQGTGA. The CDR3 sequence is CASSPGQGTYEQYF. DNA of the CDR3: TGTGCCAGCAGCCCTGGACAGGGGACCTACGAGCAGTACTTC.

This clone was counted between two and nine times. The V and J genes are TRBV6-1 and TRBJ1-2; TRBD1 might be the D (6 bases). Germline loops: CDR1 MNHNS, CDR2 SASEGT. This CDR3 comprises 15 residues. Between the trimmed V and J ends, which lost 1 base and 4 bases, there was a span of 13 bases. In DNA form, the CDR3 reads TGTGCCAGCAGTGAAGTTGGCGGGGGCTCCTATGGCTACACCTTC. Amino acids: CASSEVGGGSYGYTF.

This chain uses TRBV7-9 with TRBJ2-1, with D possibly TRBD2 on 5 matching bases. The CDR3 loop spans 15 amino acids. The germline CDR1 and CDR2 sequences are SEHNR and FQNEAQ (reference sequence). The germline V and J ends were trimmed by 4 bases and 1 base, with 11 bases remaining between them. The CDR3 is CASSSRGSSYNEQFF. In nucleotides, the CDR3 is TGTGCCAGCAGCTCGCGTGGGAGTTCCTACAATGAGCAGTTCTTC.

This clone showed up just a few times. V gene TRBV9 combines with J gene TRBJ1-6; D perhaps matches TRBD1 (6 bases). With 1 base removed from V and 10 bases from J, the gap between germline ends came to 12 bases. The CDR3 length is 14 residues. Per the germline V gene, CDR1 is SGDLS and CDR2 is YYNGEE. CDR3 residues: CASSVWAGDSPLHF. DNA of the CDR3: TGTGCCAGCAGCGTATGGGCAGGGGACTCACCCCTCCACTTT.

The chain recombines TRBV28 with TRBJ2-5; 14 bases are shared with TRBD2. The CDR3 is 20 amino acids. CDR1 and CDR2 from the germline V gene are MDHEN and SYDVKM. J lost 4 bases, V lost 5 bases, and 18 bases had no gene match. CDR3 residues: CASSPKGLAGDSGDLETQYF. The CDR3 DNA sequence: TGTGCCAGCAGTCCTAAGGGACTAGCGGGAGACTCAGGTGATTTAGAGACCCAGTACTTC.

The sample holds many counts of this clone. V is TRBV9 and J is TRBJ1-2; the D gene is possibly TRBD1 (5 bases). Trimming took 4 bases from V and 2 from J, leaving 15 bases between them. CDR3 length: 15 residues. Germline V gives CDR1 SGDLS, CDR2 YYNGEE. The CDR3 DNA reads TGTGCCAGCAGCCGGGGAGGGACGGGAAACTATGGCTACACCTTC. Its translation: CASSRGGTGNYGYTF.

This chain uses TRBV5-1 with TRBJ2-5; TRBD1 is a possible D gene (6 bases). Deletions cut 4 bases from V and 5 bases from J, with 15 bases between. There are 14 residues in the CDR3. Germline V lookup: CDR1 SGHRS, CDR2 YFSETQ. The CDR3 sequence: CASSGGATGETQYF. CDR3 nucleotide sequence: TGCGCCAGCAGCGGGGGCGCAACGGGGGAGACCCAGTACTTC.

This chain uses TRBV15 with TRBJ1-4, with D hard to call. V was trimmed by 3 bases and J by 8 bases, leaving 10 bases between them. The CDR3 length is 13 residues. Germline lookup yields CDR1 LNHNV and CDR2 YYDKDF (reference sequence). The CDR3 nucleotides read TGTGCCACCAGCAGTGACAAAAACGAAAAACTGTTTTTT. Its protein product is CATSSDKNEKLFF.

The chain couples TRBV9 to TRBJ2-2; 8 nucleotides line up with TRBD1. V dropped 4 bases and J dropped 6; count of bases not matched to a gene: 5. CDR1 and CDR2 from the germline V gene are SGDLS and YYNGEE. This CDR3 is built from 14 residues. CDR3 nucleotides: TGTGCCAGCAGCCCATGGACAGGGCCCGGGGAGCTGTTTTTT. Translation gives CASSPWTGPGELFF.

This chain connects TRBV5-1 to TRBJ2-2; TRBD1 is a possible D gene (7 bases). Germline V gene sequence: CDR1 SGHRS, CDR2 YFSETQ. The CDR3 runs to 16 residues. The V end lost 4 bases, the J end lost 6 bases, and 19 bases lay between the germline ends. The chain's CDR3 is CASSQRQGGGAGELFF. The CDR3 nucleotides are TGCGCCAGCAGCCAGCGACAGGGAGGCGGAGCCGGGGAGCTGTTTTTT. Supplemented by reference TRBV5-1 and TRBJ2-2, the full variable domain reads KAGVTQTPRYLIKTRGQQVTLSCSPISGHRSVSWYQQTPGQGLQFLFEYFSETQRNKGNFPGRFSGRQFSNSRSEMNVSTLELGDSALYLCASSQRQGGGAGELFFGEGSRLTVL.

The chain has TRBV5-4 and TRBJ2-1; maybe TRBD2 (5 bases). The CDR3 consists of 15 residues. Germline assignment: CDR1 SGHNT and CDR2 YYREEE (reference sequence). Between the trimmed V and J ends, which lost 0 bases and 8 bases, there was a span of 15 bases. As DNA, the CDR3 is TGTGCCAGCAGCTTGGTTTTAGGAGGTAGCGATGAGCAGTTCTTC. Its translation is CASSLVLGGSDEQFF.

V gene TRBV6-5 combines with J gene TRBJ1-5, with D possibly being TRBD1 (5 bases). Deletions cut 8 bases from V and 9 bases from J, with 14 bases between. Germline CDR1 reads MNHEY; CDR2 reads SVGAGI. The CDR3 length is 12 residues. The CDR3 DNA reads TGTGCCAGCTGGGCGGGGGTAGGGCCCCAGCATTTT. It codes for CASWAGVGPQHF.

The rearrangement joins TRBV5-1 to TRBJ1-2; 8 nucleotides line up with TRBD1. The length of the CDR3 is 20 residues. Per the germline V gene, CDR1 is SGHRS and CDR2 is YFSETQ. V lost 1 base, J lost 2 bases, and 19 bases stayed unmatched. Here the CDR3 DNA reads TGCGCCAGCAGCTTGATTTTGGGTGGGACAGGAGCTTCCCGAAACTATGGCTACACCTTC. Its translation is CASSLILGGTGASRNYGYTF.